This T cell receptor (beta chain) was identified during a study of graft-versus-host responses after intestinal transplantation. Across the study: Transplants were multivisceral, liver-intestinal, or isolated intestinal. Each recipient received anti-thymocyte globulin induction, then tacrolimus and steroids for approximately 3 years.

Between the trimmed V and J ends, which lost 6 bases and 4 bases, there was a span of 15 bases. The CDR3 runs 14 residues. Per the germline V gene, CDR1 is MNHEY and CDR2 is SVGAGI. Notes on the study in general: Allografts of one patient group, those with graft-donor T cell macrochimerism, had high graft-versus-host to host-versus-graft clonal ratios. Early post-transplant HvG declines showed an association with peak circulating GvH clone levels.

Regarding this clone: The antigen is undetermined.

Only in-frame clones appear in the TCRdb table, and some are missing; sequencing was by immunoSEQ multiplex PCR. Of about 120,000 clones listed, around 93% are singletons. The TCR originated in a human donor who received an intestinal transplant. V is TRBV6-5 and J is TRBJ1-2; weak D call: TRBD1 (6 bases). The material was unstimulated CD4+ T cells sorted from spleen or lymph node cells, obtained before intestinal transplant. CDR3 sequence: CASRPDRKLYGYTF. CDR3 coding DNA: TGTGCCAGCAGGCCGGACAGAAAACTCTATGGCTACACCTTC.